This T cell receptor beta chain stems from a study of blood T cell repertoires in COVID-19. The overall study: Sample material is recorded as cDNA or gDNA derived from T cells, B-cell-depleted T cells, or PBMCs.

Assay: immunoSEQ multiplex PCR; the TCRdb copy retains only in-frame clones and omits some. The data hold around 260,000 clones, with roughly 89% observed a single time. J gave up 5 bases and V 6 bases, and 3 bases lay outside the gene matches. The CDR3 contains 12 residues. Sequenced input: peripheral blood. The source of this sequence is a man younger than 45 with acute or convalescent COVID-19. The chain uses TRBV12-3 or TRBV12-4 and TRBJ2-5; 7 bases are a match to TRBD1. As DNA, the CDR3 is TGTGCCAGCAGGACAGGGATGGAGACCCAGTACTTC. Amino acids: CASRTGMETQYF.